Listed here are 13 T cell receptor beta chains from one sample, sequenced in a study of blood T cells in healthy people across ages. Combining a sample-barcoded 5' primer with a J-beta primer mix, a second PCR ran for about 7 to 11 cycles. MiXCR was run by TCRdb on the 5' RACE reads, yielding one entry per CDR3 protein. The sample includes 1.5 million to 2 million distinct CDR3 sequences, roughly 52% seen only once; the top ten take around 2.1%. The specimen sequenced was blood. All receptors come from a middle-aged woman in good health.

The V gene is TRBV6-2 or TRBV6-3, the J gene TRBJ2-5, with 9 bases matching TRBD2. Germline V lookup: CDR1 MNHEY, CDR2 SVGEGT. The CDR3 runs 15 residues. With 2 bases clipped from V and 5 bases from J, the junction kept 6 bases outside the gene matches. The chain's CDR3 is CASSYPGLAGETQYF. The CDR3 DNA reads TGTGCCAGCAGTTACCCGGGACTAGCTGGCGAGACCCAGTACTTC.

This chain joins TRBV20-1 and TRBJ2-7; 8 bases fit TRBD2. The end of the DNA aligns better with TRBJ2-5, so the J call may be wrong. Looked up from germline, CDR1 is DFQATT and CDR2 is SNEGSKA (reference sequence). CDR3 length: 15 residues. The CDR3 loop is CSARGRPGLEETQYF. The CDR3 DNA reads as TGCAGTGCTAGGGGCCGCCCGGGACTAGAAGAGACCCAGTACTTC.

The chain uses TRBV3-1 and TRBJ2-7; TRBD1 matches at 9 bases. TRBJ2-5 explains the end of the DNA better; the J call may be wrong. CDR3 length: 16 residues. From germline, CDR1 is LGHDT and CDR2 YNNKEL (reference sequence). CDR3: CASSQGTGTGLETQYF. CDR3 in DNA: TGTGCCAGCAGCCAAGGGACCGGGACAGGGCTTGAGACCCAGTACTTC.

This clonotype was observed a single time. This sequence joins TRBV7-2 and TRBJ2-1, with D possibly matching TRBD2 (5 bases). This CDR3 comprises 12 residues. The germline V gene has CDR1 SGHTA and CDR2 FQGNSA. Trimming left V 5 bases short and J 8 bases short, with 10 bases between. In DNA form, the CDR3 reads TGTGCCAGCAGCATGACTATTTATGAGCAGTTCTTC. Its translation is CASSMTIYEQFF.

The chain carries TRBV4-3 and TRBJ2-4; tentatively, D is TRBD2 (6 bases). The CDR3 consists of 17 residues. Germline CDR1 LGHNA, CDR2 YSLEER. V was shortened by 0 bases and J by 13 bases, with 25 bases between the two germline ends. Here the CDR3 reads CASSQEMNGEDSYGQYF. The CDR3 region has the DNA TGCGCCAGCAGCCAAGAGATGAATGGGGAGGACTCCTACGGGCAGTACTTC.

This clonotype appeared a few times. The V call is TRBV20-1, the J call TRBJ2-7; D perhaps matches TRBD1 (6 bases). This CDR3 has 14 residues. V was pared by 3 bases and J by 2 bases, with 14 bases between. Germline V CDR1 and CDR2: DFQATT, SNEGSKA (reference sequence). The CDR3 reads CSASVPRGTYEQYF. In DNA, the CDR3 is TGCAGTGCTAGCGTCCCCAGGGGAACCTACGAGCAGTACTTC.

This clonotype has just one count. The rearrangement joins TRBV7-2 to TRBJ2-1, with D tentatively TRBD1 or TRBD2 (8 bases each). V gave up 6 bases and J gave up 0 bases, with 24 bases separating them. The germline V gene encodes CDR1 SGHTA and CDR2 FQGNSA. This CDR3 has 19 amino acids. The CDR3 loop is CASSLQGAGGGSSYNEQFF. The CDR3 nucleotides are TGTGCCAGCAGTCTGCAGGGGGCGGGGGGCGGCAGCTCCTACAATGAGCAGTTCTTC.

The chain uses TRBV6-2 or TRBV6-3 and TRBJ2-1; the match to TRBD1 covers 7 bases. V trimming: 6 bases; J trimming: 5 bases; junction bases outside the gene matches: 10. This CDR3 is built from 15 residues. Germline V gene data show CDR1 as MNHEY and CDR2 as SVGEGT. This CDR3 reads CASRQEDRPHNEQFF. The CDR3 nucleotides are TGTGCCAGCAGGCAAGAGGACAGGCCCCACAATGAGCAGTTCTTC.

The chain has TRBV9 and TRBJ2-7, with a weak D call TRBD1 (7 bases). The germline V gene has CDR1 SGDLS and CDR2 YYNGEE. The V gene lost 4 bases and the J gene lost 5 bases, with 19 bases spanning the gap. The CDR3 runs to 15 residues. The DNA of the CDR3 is TGTGCCAGCAGCCCAAGGGGGGACAGAACCCACGAGCAGTACTTC. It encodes CASSPRGDRTHEQYF.

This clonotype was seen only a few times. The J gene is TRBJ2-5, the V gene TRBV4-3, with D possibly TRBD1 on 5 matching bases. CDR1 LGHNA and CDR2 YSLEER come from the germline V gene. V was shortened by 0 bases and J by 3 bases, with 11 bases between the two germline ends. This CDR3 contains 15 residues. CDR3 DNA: TGCGCCAGCAGCCAAGATACCGGCAGGGAAGAGACCCAGTACTTC. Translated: CASSQDTGREETQYF.

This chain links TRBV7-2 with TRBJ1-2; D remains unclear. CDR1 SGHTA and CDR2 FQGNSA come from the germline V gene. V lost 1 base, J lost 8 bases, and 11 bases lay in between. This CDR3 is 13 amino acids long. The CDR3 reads CASSLDPLEGYTF. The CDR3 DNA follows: TGTGCCAGCAGCTTAGATCCCTTAGAGGGCTACACCTTC.

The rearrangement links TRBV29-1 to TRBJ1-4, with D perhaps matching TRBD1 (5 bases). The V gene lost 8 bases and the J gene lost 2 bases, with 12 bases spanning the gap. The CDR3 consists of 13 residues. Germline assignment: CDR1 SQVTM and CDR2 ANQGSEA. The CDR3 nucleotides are TGCAGCACGGCGGGGCCCACTAATGAAAAACTGTTTTTT. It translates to CSTAGPTNEKLFF.

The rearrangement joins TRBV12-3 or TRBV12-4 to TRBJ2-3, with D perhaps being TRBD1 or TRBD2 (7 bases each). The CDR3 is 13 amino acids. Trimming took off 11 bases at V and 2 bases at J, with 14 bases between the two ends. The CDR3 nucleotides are TGTGCCGCAGGGGGGGCGAACACAGATACGCAGTATTTT. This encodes CAAGGANTDTQYF.